A selection of T cell receptor beta chains follows, all from one sample in a study of shared clonotypes between healthy human individuals. Data came from immunoSEQ multiplex PCR; TCRdb stores just in-frame clones and leaves some out. In the table there are millions of clones, just over 90% of which are singletons. The sample consisted of naive CD4+ T cells sorted from blood. Every receptor here comes from a young man in good health. Each CDR3 is given with its conserved first and last residue. A D gene is named only where the DNA matches it firmly. Only part of the rows carry a size: once, few, many, or a class if the clone is expanded.

abundance: once; v_gene: TRBV21-1; d_gene: -; j_gene: TRBJ2-7; CDR3aa: CASSKGNRDRGLYEQYF; CDR3nt: TGTGCCAGCAGCAAAGGCAACCGGGACAGGGGACTCTACGAGCAGTACTTC
abundance: -; v_gene: TRBV5-1; d_gene: TRBD1; j_gene: TRBJ1-4; CDR3aa: CASSSGQGTNEKLFF; CDR3nt: TGCGCCAGCAGCTCGGGACAGGGAACGAATGAAAAACTGTTTTTT
abundance: -; v_gene: TRBV6-5; d_gene: -; j_gene: TRBJ2-7; CDR3aa: CASSYGRAGSYEQYF; CDR3nt: TGTGCCAGCAGTTACGGTCGGGCAGGGTCCTACGAGCAGTACTTC
abundance: few; v_gene: TRBV6-4; d_gene: -; j_gene: TRBJ1-2; CDR3aa: CARSRKRSGYTF; CDR3nt: TGTGCCAGAAGCAGAAAAAGGAGTGGCTACACCTTC
abundance: -; v_gene: TRBV5-1; d_gene: TRBD1; j_gene: TRBJ2-3; CDR3aa: CASSPDRGGTDTQYF; CDR3nt: TGCGCCAGCAGCCCGGACAGGGGGGGCACAGATACGCAGTATTTT
abundance: once; v_gene: TRBV5-1; d_gene: TRBD1; j_gene: TRBJ1-1; CDR3aa: CASSWDRSEAFF; CDR3nt: TGCGCCAGCAGCTGGGACAGGAGTGAAGCTTTCTTT
abundance: -; v_gene: TRBV5-1; d_gene: -; j_gene: TRBJ2-5; CDR3aa: CASSFLLGQETQYF; CDR3nt: TGCGCCAGCAGCTTTCTCCTAGGGCAAGAGACCCAGTACTTC
abundance: -; v_gene: TRBV6-5; d_gene: -; j_gene: TRBJ2-3; CDR3aa: CASRTSADTQYF; CDR3nt: TGTGCCAGCAGGACAAGTGCAGATACGCAGTATTTT
abundance: -; v_gene: TRBV5-1; d_gene: -; j_gene: TRBJ2-1; CDR3aa: CASSEYNEQFF; CDR3nt: TGCGCCAGCAGCGAATACAATGAGCAGTTCTTC
abundance: -; v_gene: TRBV9; d_gene: -; j_gene: TRBJ2-1; CDR3aa: CASSVAGQVPYNEQFF; CDR3nt: TGTGCCAGCAGCGTAGCCGGGCAGGTCCCCTACAATGAGCAGTTCTTC
abundance: few; v_gene: TRBV10-3; d_gene: -; j_gene: TRBJ1-1; CDR3aa: CAITTGNTEAFF; CDR3nt: TGTGCCATCACGACGGGGAACACTGAAGCTTTCTTT
abundance: -; v_gene: TRBV7-8; d_gene: -; j_gene: TRBJ2-7; CDR3aa: CASSLADEGYEQYF; CDR3nt: TGTGCCAGCAGCTTAGCGGATGAGGGCTACGAGCAGTACTTC
abundance: -; v_gene: TRBV4-3; d_gene: -; j_gene: TRBJ2-3; CDR3aa: CASSQGLGSDTQYF; CDR3nt: TGCGCCAGCAGCCAGGGGCTGGGATCAGATACGCAGTATTTT
abundance: -; v_gene: TRBV5-1; d_gene: -; j_gene: TRBJ1-1; CDR3aa: CASSLFSANQNTEAFF; CDR3nt: TGCGCCAGCAGCTTGTTTTCGGCAAACCAGAACACTGAAGCTTTCTTT
abundance: once; v_gene: TRBV28; d_gene: TRBD1; j_gene: TRBJ1-1; CDR3aa: CASRLTTGTVNTEAFF; CDR3nt: TGTGCCAGCAGACTAACGACCGGGACAGTGAACACTGAAGCTTTCTTT
abundance: -; v_gene: TRBV9; d_gene: -; j_gene: TRBJ1-3; CDR3aa: CASSAEQGSSGNTIYF; CDR3nt: TGTGCCAGCAGCGCCGAACAGGGTAGTTCTGGAAACACCATATATTTT
abundance: few; v_gene: TRBV2; d_gene: -; j_gene: TRBJ2-2; CDR3aa: CASSEQGRAGELFF; CDR3nt: TGTGCCAGCAGTGAACAGGGAAGGGCCGGGGAGCTGTTTTTT
abundance: -; v_gene: TRBV30; d_gene: TRBD2; j_gene: TRBJ2-1; CDR3aa: CAWSVQREGEQFF; CDR3nt: TGTGCCTGGAGTGTACAGCGGGAGGGAGAGCAGTTCTTC
abundance: -; v_gene: TRBV7-2; d_gene: -; j_gene: TRBJ2-7; CDR3aa: CASSLSGTPRYEQYF; CDR3nt: TGTGCCAGCAGCTTATCGGGGACACCACGATACGAGCAGTACTTC
abundance: -; v_gene: TRBV5-1; d_gene: TRBD2; j_gene: TRBJ2-1; CDR3aa: CASSQRAGGQSNEQFF; CDR3nt: TGCGCCAGCAGCCAACGGGCGGGGGGCCAATCCAATGAGCAGTTCTTC
abundance: -; v_gene: TRBV5-1; d_gene: -; j_gene: TRBJ2-1; CDR3aa: CASSPGLDDYNEQFF; CDR3nt: TGCGCCAGCAGCCCGGGACTCGACGATTACAATGAGCAGTTCTTC
abundance: -; v_gene: TRBV6-6; d_gene: -; j_gene: TRBJ1-5; CDR3aa: CASSYRDTNQPQHF; CDR3nt: TGTGCCAGCAGTTACCGGGACACCAATCAGCCCCAGCATTTT
abundance: few; v_gene: TRBV30; d_gene: -; j_gene: TRBJ1-4; CDR3aa: CAWSVLPSTGGEKLFF; CDR3nt: TGTGCCTGGAGTGTACTCCCTTCGACCGGTGGTGAAAAACTGTTTTTT
abundance: -; v_gene: TRBV5-4; d_gene: -; j_gene: TRBJ2-6; CDR3aa: CASSPQTIGANVLTF; CDR3nt: TGTGCCAGCAGCCCTCAGACGATTGGGGCCAACGTCCTGACTTTC
abundance: -; v_gene: TRBV5-6; d_gene: TRBD1; j_gene: TRBJ1-2; CDR3aa: CASSLLDRERDGYTF; CDR3nt: TGTGCCAGCAGCTTGTTAGACAGGGAGAGGGATGGCTACACCTTC